This passage covers 26 T cell receptor beta chains from one sample sequenced in a study of blood T cell repertoires in COVID-19. Generated by immunoSEQ multiplex PCR, the TCRdb table keeps only in-frame clones and is missing some. In the table there are fewer than 350,000 clones, 90% of which are singletons. Sequenced input: peripheral blood. All receptors come from a woman aged 25 to 45 with COVID-19, enrolled during active disease.

The chain employs TRBV4-3 and TRBJ2-1, with a possible D match to TRBD2 (6 bases). V was shortened by 0 bases and J by 6 bases, with 12 bases between the two germline ends. This CDR3 is 15 amino acids long. Germline CDR1 is LGHNA and CDR2 is YSLEER. CDR3 nucleotide sequence: TGCGCCAGCAGCCAAGATGGCGGGGTCTCCAATGAGCAGTTCTTC. Translation: CASSQDGGVSNEQFF.

This rearrangement joins TRBV4-1 to TRBJ1-1; D not resolved. V was pared by 1 base and J by 4 bases, with 13 bases between. Germline values: CDR1 MGHRA, CDR2 YSYEKL. CDR3 length: 15 amino acids. The CDR3 DNA reads TGCGCCAGCAGCCAAGGAAGTGCGCGGGGCACTGAAGCTTTCTTT. This encodes CASSQGSARGTEAFF.

V and J are TRBV6-1 and TRBJ1-5; the D gene is possibly TRBD1 (6 bases). The CDR3 contains 14 residues. Looked up from germline, CDR1 is MNHNS and CDR2 is SASEGT. With 2 bases removed from V and 7 bases from J, the gap between germline ends came to 12 bases. The CDR3 DNA is TGTGCCAGCAGTGAACTGGGGGCTGGACAGCCCCAGCATTTT. It yields the protein CASSELGAGQPQHF.

This sequence joins TRBV6-2 or TRBV6-3 and TRBJ2-4; TRBD2 is a possible D gene (7 bases). Germline CDR1 and CDR2: MNHEY and SVGEGT. The V end lost 2 bases, the J end lost 3 bases, and 11 bases lay between the germline ends. The CDR3 contains 15 residues. The DNA for the CDR3 is TGTGCCAGCAGTTACCCGGGGGGCAACAAAAACATTCAGTACTTC. Amino acid sequence: CASSYPGGNKNIQYF.

The V gene is TRBV28, the J gene TRBJ1-2; D is possibly TRBD1 (6 bases). This CDR3 region has 17 residues. Germline loops: CDR1 MDHEN, CDR2 SYDVKM. Trimming took off 6 bases at V and 3 bases at J, with 23 bases between the two ends. CDR3 amino acids: CASRRAGVSINDYGYTF. CDR3 coding DNA: TGTGCCAGCAGGAGGGCAGGGGTTTCCATTAATGACTATGGCTACACCTTC.

The DNA of the CDR3 is TGTGCCAGCACCCCGATGGGGGCCCATGGCTACACCTTC. Amino acids: CASTPMGAHGYTF. The chain is built from TRBV2 and TRBJ1-2; TRBD1 might be the D (6 bases). Trimming removed 7 bases from V and 6 bases from J, with 15 bases in between. The CDR3 sequence is 13 residues long. From germline, CDR1 is SNHLY and CDR2 FYNNEI.

The chain links TRBV11-2 to TRBJ2-7, with no clear D. The V end was cut by 2 bases, the J end by 3 bases, with 5 bases between. CDR1 and CDR2 from the germline V gene are SGHAT and FQNNGV. This CDR3 comprises 12 residues. The CDR3 DNA is TGTGCCAGCAGCTTAAACTACTACGAGCAGTACTTC. The encoded protein is CASSLNYYEQYF.

The chain recombines TRBV27 with TRBJ2-7; D is ambiguous. Trimming stripped 2 bases from V and 0 bases from J, with 11 bases between. CDR3 length equals 15 residues. The germline CDR1 and CDR2 sequences are MNHEY and SMNVEV (reference sequence). CDR3 nucleotide sequence: TGTGCCAGCAGTTTACGCCCAATCAGCTCCTACGAGCAGTACTTC. Translating gives CASSLRPISSYEQYF.

This clone has a handful of counts. V is TRBV19 and J is TRBJ1-5; 9 nucleotides align to TRBD1. V gave up 3 bases and J gave up 1 base; unmatched junction bases: 7. Germline lookup yields CDR1 LNHDA and CDR2 SQIVND (reference sequence). This CDR3 has 17 amino acids. The CDR3 loop is CASSILRTGVSNQPQHF. The CDR3 nucleotides are TGTGCCAGTAGTATTTTGCGGACAGGGGTGAGCAATCAGCCCCAGCATTTT.

The genes are TRBV10-1 and TRBJ2-6; D perhaps matches TRBD1 (5 bases). This CDR3 has 17 residues. Germline CDR1 and CDR2: WNHNN and SYGVQD (reference sequence). Trimming removed 4 bases at V and 0 bases at J, with 13 bases between. The CDR3 bases are TGCGCCAGCAGTGCAGGGTTCCCTATCTCTGGGGCCAACGTCCTGACTTTC. Its protein is CASSAGFPISGANVLTF.

This clone was seen only a few times. The chain recombines TRBV7-2 with TRBJ1-3; tentative D call: TRBD1 (5 bases). Germline-derived CDR1 and CDR2 are SGHTA and FQGNSA. Trimming stripped 5 bases from V and 7 bases from J, with 15 bases between. The CDR3 has 14 amino acids. The CDR3 spells CASSPSPGWNTIYF. DNA of the CDR3: TGTGCCAGCAGCCCCTCGCCAGGGTGGAACACCATATATTTT.

This sequence joins TRBV9 and TRBJ2-3; D is perhaps TRBD2 (6 bases). V shed 5 bases and J shed 4 bases, with 8 bases lying between them. Germline V gives CDR1 SGDLS, CDR2 YYNGEE. CDR3 length: 12 amino acids. The CDR3 nucleotides read TGTGCCAGCAGAGGGGAGGCAGATACGCAGTATTTT. Protein sequence: CASRGEADTQYF.

The rearrangement links TRBV28 to TRBJ2-7, with a weak D call TRBD1 (6 bases). V gave up 2 bases and J gave up 6 bases, with 14 bases separating them. Germline CDR1 MDHEN, CDR2 SYDVKM. The CDR3 totals 14 residues. The CDR3 is CASSLGQTPSEQYF. CDR3 sequence (DNA): TGTGCCAGCAGTTTAGGACAGACTCCGAGCGAGCAGTACTTC.

This clone was counted a single time. This chain joins TRBV2 and TRBJ1-2, with 8 nucleotides matching TRBD1. Trimming cost V 5 bases and J 6 bases; bases outside gene matches: 11. Per germline, CDR1 SNHLY and CDR2 FYNNEI. There are 15 residues in the CDR3. The CDR3 spells CASSIGTGGSDGYTF. CDR3 DNA sequence: TGTGCCAGCAGTATCGGGACAGGAGGGTCTGATGGCTACACCTTC.

This chain joins TRBV5-4 and TRBJ2-3; 8 positions agree with TRBD1. The CDR3 loop spans 16 amino acids. The V segment lost 4 bases and the J segment 2 bases; nucleotides outside the gene matches: 9. Germline V gene lookup returns CDR1 SGHNT and CDR2 YYREEE (reference sequence). The CDR3: CASSKPDRGFTDTQYF. DNA for the CDR3: TGTGCCAGCAGCAAGCCTGACAGGGGATTCACAGATACGCAGTATTTT.

The rearrangement uses TRBV9 and TRBJ1-2, with D uncertain. This CDR3 spans 16 amino acids. Trimming removed 0 bases at V and 1 base at J, with 13 bases between. Germline V gives CDR1 SGDLS, CDR2 YYNGEE. CDR3 region: CASSVGGSSLNYGYTF. The CDR3 DNA follows: TGTGCCAGCAGCGTAGGTGGCAGTTCTCTTAACTATGGCTACACCTTC.

The rearrangement uses TRBV7-9 and TRBJ1-4; 7 bases line up with TRBD1. Germline-derived CDR1 and CDR2 are SEHNR and FQNEAQ (reference sequence). The CDR3 runs 13 residues. The junction had 6 bases not matched to a gene; V was cut back by 7 bases and J by 7 bases. The DNA of the CDR3 is TGTGCCAGCAACCTAGGGGGCGGTGAAAAACTGTTTTTT. Translating it yields CASNLGGGEKLFF.

The chain employs TRBV12-5 and TRBJ2-5; TRBD1 matches 8 bases. There are 15 residues in the CDR3. V trimming: 6 bases; J trimming: 5 bases; junction bases outside the gene matches: 11. Germline CDR1 is LGHNT and CDR2 is FRNRAP. This chain's CDR3 is CASGVGQGALETQYF. The CDR3 region has the DNA TGTGCTAGTGGCGTAGGGCAGGGGGCTTTGGAGACCCAGTACTTC.

The rearrangement links TRBV19 to TRBJ2-1, with 8 bases identical to TRBD2. Germline V gene data show CDR1 as LNHDA and CDR2 as SQIVND (reference sequence). Losses at the gene ends were 5 bases for V and 5 bases for J; bases not matched to a gene: 5. The CDR3 extends over 14 amino acids. The CDR3 protein is CASSLSGNHNEQFF. Written as DNA, the CDR3 is TGTGCCAGTAGTCTTAGCGGGAACCACAATGAGCAGTTCTTC.

J is TRBJ2-2 and V is TRBV7-6, with 10 bases that match TRBD2. This CDR3 is 17 amino acids long. J gave up 5 bases and V 2 bases, and 8 bases lay outside the gene matches. Per the germline V gene, CDR1 is SGHVS and CDR2 is FNYEAQ. This CDR3 reads CASSLKLAGGGTGELFF. CDR3 DNA sequence: TGTGCCAGCAGCTTAAAGTTAGCGGGAGGAGGAACCGGGGAGCTGTTTTTT.

V is TRBV28 and J is TRBJ1-5; D gene unclear. V lost 6 bases, J lost 1 base, and 10 bases lay in between. Germline loops: CDR1 MDHEN, CDR2 SYDVKM. This CDR3 contains 14 residues. The CDR3 region has the DNA TGTGCCAGCAGGAGGACGGGAAGCAATCAGCCCCAGCATTTT. This encodes CASRRTGSNQPQHF.

This chain uses TRBV5-1 with TRBJ2-4; D is unclear. Germline V gene lookup returns CDR1 SGHRS and CDR2 YFSETQ. V lost 0 bases to trimming and J lost 5 bases, with 9 bases between them. This CDR3 is built from 14 residues. The CDR3 bases are TGCGCCAGCAGCTTGGCCGACTCCCAAAACATTCAGTACTTC. Protein: CASSLADSQNIQYF. Together with reference TRBV5-1 and TRBJ2-4, the CDR3 gives the full variable domain: KAGVTQTPRYLIKTRGQQVTLSCSPISGHRSVSWYQQTPGQGLQFLFEYFSETQRNKGNFPGRFSGRQFSNSRSEMNVSTLELGDSALYLCASSLADSQNIQYFGAGTRLSVL.

The rearrangement links TRBV6-5 to TRBJ1-6, with 8 bases aligning to TRBD1. CDR3 size: 12 residues. Germline V gives CDR1 MNHEY, CDR2 SVGAGI. J was trimmed by 8 bases and V by 8 bases; bases with no gene match: 2. CDR3 sequence (DNA): TGTGCCAGCGGACAGGGCTATTCACCCCTCCACTTT. Translated, it gives CASGQGYSPLHF.

This chain joins TRBV4-2 and TRBJ2-7; 8 positions match TRBD1. The length of the CDR3 is 15 residues. J lost 3 bases, V lost 2 bases, and 6 bases had no gene match. From germline, CDR1 is LGHNA and CDR2 YNFKEQ. DNA of the CDR3: TGTGCCAGCAGCCAAATGGCAGGACAGGGCTACGAGCAGTACTTC. Its protein is CASSQMAGQGYEQYF.

The chain employs TRBV19 and TRBJ2-1; the match to TRBD2 covers 13 bases. This CDR3 is 15 amino acids long. Germline CDR1 LNHDA, CDR2 SQIVND (reference sequence). Trimming cost V 8 bases and J 3 bases; bases outside gene matches: 4. The CDR3 coding sequence is TGTGCCAGTCGGACTAGCGGGAGACACTACAATGAGCAGTTCTTC. Its translation is CASRTSGRHYNEQFF.

The chain couples TRBV29-1 to TRBJ1-2; D call uncertain. The germline gives CDR1 SQVTM, CDR2 ANQGSEA. Trimming left V 7 bases short and J 2 bases short, with 11 bases between. The length of the CDR3 is 12 residues. In nucleotides, the CDR3 is TGCAGCGGCGGACTCTTCAACTATGGCTACACCTTC. Protein product: CSGGLFNYGYTF.